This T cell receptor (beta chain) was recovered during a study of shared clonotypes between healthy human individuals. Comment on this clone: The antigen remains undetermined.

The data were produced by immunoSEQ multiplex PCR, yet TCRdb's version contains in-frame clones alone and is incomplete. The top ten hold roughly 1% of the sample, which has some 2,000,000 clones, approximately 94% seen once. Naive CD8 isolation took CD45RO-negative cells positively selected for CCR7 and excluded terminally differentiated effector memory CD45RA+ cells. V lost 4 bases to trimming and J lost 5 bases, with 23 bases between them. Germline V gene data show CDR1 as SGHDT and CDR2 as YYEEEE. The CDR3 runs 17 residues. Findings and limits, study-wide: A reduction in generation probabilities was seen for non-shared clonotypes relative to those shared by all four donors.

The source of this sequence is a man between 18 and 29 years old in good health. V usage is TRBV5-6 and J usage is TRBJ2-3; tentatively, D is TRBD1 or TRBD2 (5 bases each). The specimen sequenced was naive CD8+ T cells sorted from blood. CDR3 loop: CASSEDGTEILLDTQYF. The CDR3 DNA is TGTGCCAGCAGCGAGGACGGGACGGAAATTTTATTAGATACGCAGTATTTT.